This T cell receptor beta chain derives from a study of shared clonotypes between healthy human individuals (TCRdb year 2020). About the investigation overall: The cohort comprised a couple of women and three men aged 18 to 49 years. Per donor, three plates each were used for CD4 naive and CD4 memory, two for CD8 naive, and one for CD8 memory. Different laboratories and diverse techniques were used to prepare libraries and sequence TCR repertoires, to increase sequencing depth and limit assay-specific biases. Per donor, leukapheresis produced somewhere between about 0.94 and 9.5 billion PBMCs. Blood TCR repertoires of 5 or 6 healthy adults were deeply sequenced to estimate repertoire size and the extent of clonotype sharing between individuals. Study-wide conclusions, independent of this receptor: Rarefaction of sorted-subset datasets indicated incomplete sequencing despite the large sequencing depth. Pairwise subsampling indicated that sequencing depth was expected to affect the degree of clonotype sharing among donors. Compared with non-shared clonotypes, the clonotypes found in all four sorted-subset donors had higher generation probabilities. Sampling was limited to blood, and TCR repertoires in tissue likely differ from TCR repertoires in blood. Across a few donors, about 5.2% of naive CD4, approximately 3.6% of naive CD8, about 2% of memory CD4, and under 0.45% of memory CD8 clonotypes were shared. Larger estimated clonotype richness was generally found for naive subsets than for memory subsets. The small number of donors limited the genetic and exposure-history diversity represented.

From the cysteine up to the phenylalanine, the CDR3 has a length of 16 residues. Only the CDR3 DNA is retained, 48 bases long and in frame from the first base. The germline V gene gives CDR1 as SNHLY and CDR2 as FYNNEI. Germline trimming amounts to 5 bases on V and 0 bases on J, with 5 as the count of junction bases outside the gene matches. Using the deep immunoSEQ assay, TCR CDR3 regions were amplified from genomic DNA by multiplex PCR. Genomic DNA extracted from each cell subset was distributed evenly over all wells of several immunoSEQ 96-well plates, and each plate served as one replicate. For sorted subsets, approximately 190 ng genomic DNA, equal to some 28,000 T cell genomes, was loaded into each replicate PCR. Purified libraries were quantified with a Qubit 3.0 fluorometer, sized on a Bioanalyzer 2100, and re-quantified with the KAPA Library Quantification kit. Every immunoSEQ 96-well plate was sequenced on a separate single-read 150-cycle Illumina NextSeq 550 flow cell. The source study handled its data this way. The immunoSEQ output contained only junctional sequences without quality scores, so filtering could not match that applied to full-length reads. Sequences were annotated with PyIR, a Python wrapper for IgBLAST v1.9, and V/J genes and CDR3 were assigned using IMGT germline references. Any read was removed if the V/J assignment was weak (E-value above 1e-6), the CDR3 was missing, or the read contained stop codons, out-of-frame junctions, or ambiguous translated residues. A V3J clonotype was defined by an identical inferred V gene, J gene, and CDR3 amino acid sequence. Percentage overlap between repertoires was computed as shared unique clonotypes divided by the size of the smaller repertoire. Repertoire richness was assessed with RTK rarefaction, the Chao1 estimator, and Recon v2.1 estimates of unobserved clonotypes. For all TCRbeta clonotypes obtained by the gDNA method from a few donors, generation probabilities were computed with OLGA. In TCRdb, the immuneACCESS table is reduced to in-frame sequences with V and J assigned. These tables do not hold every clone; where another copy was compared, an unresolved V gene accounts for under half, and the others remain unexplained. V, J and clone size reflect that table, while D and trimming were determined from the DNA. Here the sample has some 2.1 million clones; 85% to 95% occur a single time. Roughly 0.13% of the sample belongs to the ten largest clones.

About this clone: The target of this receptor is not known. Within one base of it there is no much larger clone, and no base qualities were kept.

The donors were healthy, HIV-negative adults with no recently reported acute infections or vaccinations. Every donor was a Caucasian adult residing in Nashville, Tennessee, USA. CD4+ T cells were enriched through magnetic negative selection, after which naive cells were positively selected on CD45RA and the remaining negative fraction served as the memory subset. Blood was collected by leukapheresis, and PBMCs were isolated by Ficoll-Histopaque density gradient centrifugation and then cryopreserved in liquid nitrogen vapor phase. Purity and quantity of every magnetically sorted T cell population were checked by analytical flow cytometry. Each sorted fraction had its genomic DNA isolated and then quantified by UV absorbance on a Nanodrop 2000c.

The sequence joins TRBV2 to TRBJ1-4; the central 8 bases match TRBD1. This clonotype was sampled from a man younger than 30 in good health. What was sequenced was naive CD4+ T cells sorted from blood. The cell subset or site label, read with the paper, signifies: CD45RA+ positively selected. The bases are TGTGCCAGCAGTAAGACAGGGGCACCAACTAATGAAAAACTGTTTTTT. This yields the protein CASSKTGAPTNEKLFF.